This T cell receptor beta chain was recovered during a study of cytotoxic CD8 clonotypes in ibrutinib-treated CLL. Study-wide context: The patients comprised approximately 11 relapsed/refractory and about 16 treatment-naive cases, roughly 18 IGHV unmutated.

Assay: immunoSEQ multiplex PCR; the TCRdb copy retains only in-frame clones and omits some. The sample includes roughly 130,000 clones, about 91% seen only once; the top ten take 10% to 12%. V dropped 6 bases and J dropped 6 bases, with 14 bases sitting between them. Germline CDR1 reads LNHDA; CDR2 reads SQIVND (reference sequence). The CDR3 is 13 residues long. The rearrangement links TRBV19 to TRBJ1-2; a weak D match, TRBD1 (5 bases). This receptor was taken from a human donor with chronic lymphocytic leukemia. The input for sequencing was PBMCs, taken after 12 months of ibrutinib treatment. In DNA form, the CDR3 reads TGTGCCAGTAGCCCGGGGATGGGGGATGGCTACACCTTC. This sequence encodes CASSPGMGDGYTF.